This T cell receptor (beta chain) was captured in a study of glioma-infiltrating T cells after dendritic cell vaccination. Whole-study findings and limits: Patients with more pretreatment TILs had longer time to progression and survival.

A note on this clone: The target antigen is unknown.

Unmatched junction bases numbered 6, after V lost 5 bases and J lost 0 bases. There are 17 residues in the CDR3. Per the germline V gene, CDR1 is SGHTA and CDR2 is FQGTGA. Sequencing was performed with immunoSEQ multiplex PCR; in TCRdb, only in-frame clones are kept and a portion is missing. The sample records 40,000 or so clones, roughly 79% being singletons. The material sequenced was blood, taken before dendritic cell vaccination. V and J are TRBV7-3 and TRBJ2-6, with 8 bases lining up with TRBD1. This receptor was taken from a human donor with glioblastoma. The CDR3 loop is CASSRQGLGSGANVLTF. The CDR3 bases are TGTGCCAGCAGCCGACAGGGGCTGGGCTCTGGGGCCAACGTCCTGACTTTC.